Shown below are 15 T cell receptor beta chains from a single sample sequenced in a study of blood T cell repertoires in COVID-19. Assay: immunoSEQ multiplex PCR; the TCRdb copy retains only in-frame clones and omits some. Among about 260,000 clones listed, 90% were seen once. The sequenced material came from peripheral blood. These receptors all come from a woman in her thirties or forties with acute or convalescent COVID-19.

The chain links TRBV6-1 to TRBJ1-2; no firm D call. Trimming removed 3 bases from V and 7 bases from J, with 21 bases in between. The CDR3 runs 16 residues. Germline V CDR1 and CDR2: MNHNS, SASEGT. This chain's CDR3 is CASSESDGLRLGGYTF. The CDR3 nucleotides are TGTGCCAGCAGTGAGTCGGACGGACTACGGTTGGGTGGCTACACCTTC.

The chain joins TRBV29-1 to TRBJ2-5, with a tentative D call TRBD1 (6 bases). Germline V gene lookup returns CDR1 SQVTM and CDR2 ANQGSEA. Trimming stripped 4 bases from V and 1 base from J, with 7 bases between. The CDR3 is made up of 12 amino acids. CDR3 nucleotides: TGCAGCGTTGGGACAGCCCAAGAGACCCAGTACTTC. Protein: CSVGTAQETQYF.

The chain couples TRBV5-6 to TRBJ2-1; no reliable D call. Trimming stripped 2 bases from V and 0 bases from J, with 9 bases between. CDR3 length equals 15 residues. CDR1 and CDR2 (germline): SGHDT, YYEEEE. The DNA for the CDR3 is TGTGCCAGCAGCTTCTTCGTGGCCTCCTACAATGAGCAGTTCTTC. It translates to CASSFFVASYNEQFF.

CDR3 sequence (DNA): TGTGCCAGCTCAGCTCTGACGACAGGGGGCCCCAATGAGCAGTTCTTC. It translates to CASSALTTGGPNEQFF. The rearrangement links TRBV18 to TRBJ2-1; 10 positions match TRBD1. After removal of 5 bases from V and 6 bases from J, the junction contained 10 bases not matched to a gene. CDR1 is KGHSH, CDR2 LQKENI, per germline. CDR3 size: 16 residues.

V is TRBV6-5 and J is TRBJ1-5, with 8 positions matching TRBD1. The CDR3 totals 13 residues. Germline V CDR1 and CDR2: MNHEY, SVGAGI. V lost 7 bases, J lost 7 bases, and 6 bases stayed unmatched. CDR3 loop: CASKQGAAQPQHF. CDR3 bases: TGTGCCAGCAAGCAGGGGGCAGCGCAGCCCCAGCATTTT.

As DNA, the CDR3 is TGCGCCAGCAGCTTGGGGGCAGGGTCTAACTATGGCTACACCTTC. Its protein is CASSLGAGSNYGYTF. This chain uses TRBV5-1 with TRBJ1-2; tentative D call: TRBD1 (5 bases). Germline CDR1 SGHRS, CDR2 YFSETQ. V lost 0 bases and J 0 bases, leaving 9 bases between the germline ends. The CDR3 spans 15 residues.

V is TRBV11-2 and J is TRBJ1-3, with D tentatively TRBD1 (5 bases). This CDR3 contains 18 residues. Germline V gene lookup returns CDR1 SGHAT and CDR2 FQNNGV. V was pared by 0 bases and J by 0 bases, with 15 bases between. CDR3 amino acids: CASSLDGRTTYSGNTIYF. The CDR3, as DNA: TGTGCCAGCAGCTTAGATGGCCGGACAACCTACTCTGGAAACACCATATATTTT.

The rearrangement joins TRBV27 to TRBJ1-5; D might be TRBD1 (6 bases). CDR3 size: 14 residues. CDR1 and CDR2 (germline): MNHEY, SMNVEV (reference sequence). Between the trimmed V and J ends, which lost 5 bases and 6 bases, there was a span of 14 bases. The CDR3 reads CASSLRTALQPQHF. The CDR3 region has the DNA TGTGCCAGCAGTCTAAGGACAGCGCTTCAGCCCCAGCATTTT.

The chain uses TRBV11-2 and TRBJ1-2, with D uncertain. Deletions cut 3 bases from V and 4 bases from J, with 12 bases between. The germline V gene encodes CDR1 SGHAT and CDR2 FQNNGV. The CDR3 runs to 14 residues. CDR3 nucleotide sequence: TGTGCCAGCAGCTTGAGCGTGTCAGCCTATGGCTACACCTTC. Amino acid sequence: CASSLSVSAYGYTF.

This chain uses TRBV19 with TRBJ2-5, with TRBD1 matching 7 bases. The germline CDR1 and CDR2 sequences are LNHDA and SQIVND (reference sequence). This CDR3 is 15 amino acids long. Trimming at V came to 5 bases and at J to 5 bases, leaving 11 bases not matched to a gene. The CDR3 here is CASSLSTGLGETQYF. The CDR3 DNA reads TGTGCCAGTAGTTTATCGACAGGGCTAGGGGAGACCCAGTACTTC.

The V gene is TRBV11-2, the J gene TRBJ1-1; D may be TRBD1 (6 bases). CDR1 SGHAT and CDR2 FQNNGV come from the germline V gene. The CDR3 has 13 residues. V was cut by 8 bases and J by 4 bases, with 14 bases left in between. Here the CDR3 reads CASGYTRGTEAFF. DNA for the CDR3: TGTGCCAGCGGATATACCAGGGGCACTGAAGCTTTCTTT. Combining the CDR3 with reference TRBV11-2 and TRBJ1-1 gives the whole variable domain EAGVAQSPRYKIIEKRQSVAFWCNPISGHATLYWYQQILGQGPKLLIQFQNNGVVDDSQLPKDRFSAERLKGVDSTLKIQPAKLEDSAVYLCASGYTRGTEAFFGQGTRLTVV.

The rearrangement joins TRBV5-1 to TRBJ1-1; perhaps TRBD1 as D (6 bases). The ends were cut back, 4 bases at V and 0 bases at J, with 16 bases in the middle. The germline gives CDR1 SGHRS, CDR2 YFSETQ. This CDR3 spans 16 amino acids. This CDR3 is CASSVTPQGMNTEAFF. DNA of the CDR3: TGCGCCAGCAGCGTTACCCCACAGGGTATGAACACTGAAGCTTTCTTT.

The J gene is TRBJ2-2, the V gene TRBV11-2; D not resolved. The germline gives CDR1 SGHAT, CDR2 FQNNGV. This CDR3 region has 15 residues. V was pared by 6 bases and J by 1 base, with 12 bases between. Here the CDR3 DNA reads TGTGCCAGCAGTCTAATTAGTGTGAACACCGGGGAGCTGTTTTTT. It translates to CASSLISVNTGELFF. Together with reference TRBV11-2 and TRBJ2-2, the CDR3 gives the full variable domain: EAGVAQSPRYKIIEKRQSVAFWCNPISGHATLYWYQQILGQGPKLLIQFQNNGVVDDSQLPKDRFSAERLKGVDSTLKIQPAKLEDSAVYLCASSLISVNTGELFFGEGSRLTVL.

The rearrangement uses TRBV5-1 and TRBJ1-2; D perhaps matches TRBD1 (5 bases). The V and J ends lost 5 bases and 5 bases respectively, with 16 bases between them. The CDR3 is 14 amino acids. The V gene's germline CDR1 is SGHRS and CDR2 YFSETQ. The DNA for the CDR3 is TGCGCCAGCAGACTGGACGGCGGGACGTATGGCTACACCTTC. Its protein product is CASRLDGGTYGYTF.

The genes are TRBV6-5 and TRBJ1-2, with D tentatively TRBD1 (6 bases). The germline CDR1 and CDR2 sequences are MNHEY and SVGAGI. CDR3 length: 13 amino acids. V was clipped by 7 bases and J by 4 bases, with 13 bases between them. CDR3 bases: TGTGCCAGCATCCTGACAGGCATCTATGGCTACACCTTC. It yields the protein CASILTGIYGYTF.